The T cell receptor beta chain under discussion was sequenced for a study of blood T cell repertoires in COVID-19. Germline V CDR1 and CDR2: LNHDA, SQIVND (reference sequence). The CDR3 consists of 18 residues. Between the trimmed V and J ends, which lost 4 bases and 0 bases, there was a span of 19 bases. Produced via immunoSEQ multiplex PCR; TCRdb's table is partial and in-frame only. The sample lists approximately 440,000 clones, roughly 87% occurring once. This clone has more than one count but fewer than ten. The gene calls are TRBV19 and TRBJ1-5; D gene uncertain. This receptor was taken from a woman between 18 and 29 years old who had recovered from COVID-19. The sequencing input was PBMCs or T cells enriched from blood (not recorded which). The CDR3 bases are TGTGCCAGTAGTACCTCTGCCTTCAGCGTAAATAGCAATCAGCCCCAGCATTTT. The encoded protein is CASSTSAFSVNSNQPQHF.